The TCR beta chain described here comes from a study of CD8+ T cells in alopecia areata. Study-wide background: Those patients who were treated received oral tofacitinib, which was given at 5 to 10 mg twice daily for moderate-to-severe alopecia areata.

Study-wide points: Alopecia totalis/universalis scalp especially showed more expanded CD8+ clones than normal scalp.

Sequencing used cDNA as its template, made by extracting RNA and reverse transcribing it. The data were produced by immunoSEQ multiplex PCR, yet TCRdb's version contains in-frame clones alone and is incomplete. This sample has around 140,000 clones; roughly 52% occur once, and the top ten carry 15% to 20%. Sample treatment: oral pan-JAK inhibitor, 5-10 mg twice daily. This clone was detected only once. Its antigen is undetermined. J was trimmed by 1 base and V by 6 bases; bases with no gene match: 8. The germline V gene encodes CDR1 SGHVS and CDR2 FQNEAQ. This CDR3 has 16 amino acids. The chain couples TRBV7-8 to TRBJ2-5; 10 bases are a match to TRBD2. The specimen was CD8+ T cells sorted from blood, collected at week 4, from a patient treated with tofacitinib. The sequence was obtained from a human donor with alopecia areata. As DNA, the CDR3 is TGTGCCAGCAGTCGCCGACTAGCGGGCTTCCAAGAGACCCAGTACTTC. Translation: CASSRRLAGFQETQYF.